These 5 T cell receptor beta chains originate from one sample sequenced in a study of T-cell reconstitution after alpha-beta-depleted transplantation in children. Unique molecular identifiers were incorporated into the prepared TCRbeta library. TCRdb fed the PCR reads into MiXCR, producing one record per CDR3 protein. Of hundreds of thousands of distinct CDR3 sequences in the sample, about 10% are singletons; the top ten hold about 2.1%. The material was PBMCs, obtained before TCRalphabeta/CD19-depleted stem cell transplant. These receptors originate from a child younger than 10 with inherited bone marrow failure, due to receive a stem cell transplant.

This clonotype was seen many times. V is TRBV21-1 and J is TRBJ2-3; the table's D gene call, TRBD2, was not cross checked with the DNA. TRBV21-1 is noted as a pseudogene. This CDR3 has 17 amino acids. In DNA, the CDR3 is TGTGCCAGCAGCAAAGGTGCGGGCTACTTACGCACAGATACGCAGTATTTT. Protein product: CASSKGAGYLRTDTQYF.

Many counts were recorded for this clonotype. CDR3 nucleotides: TGCAGTGCTAGAGTTACTAGCGGGAGATCCAATGAGCAGTTCTTC. It yields the protein CSARVTSGRSNEQFF. The rearrangement links TRBV20-1 to TRBJ2-1; 11 positions match TRBD2. V dropped 1 base and J dropped 6; count of bases not matched to a gene: 5. Per the germline V gene, CDR1 is DFQATT and CDR2 is SNEGSKA (reference sequence). The CDR3 sequence is 15 residues long.

This clonotype was seen at least ten times. This chain joins TRBV10-3 and TRBJ2-1, with 16 positions matching TRBD2. Trimming cost V 7 bases and J 6 bases; bases outside gene matches: 9. The CDR3 loop spans 17 amino acids. Germline loops: CDR1 ENHRY, CDR2 SYGVKD. The CDR3 reads CAITAGLAGGPGNEQFF. CDR3 coding DNA: TGTGCCATCACAGCGGGACTAGCGGGAGGGCCGGGCAATGAGCAGTTCTTC.

The CDR3 DNA reads as TGCAGTGCCCCCGGGAGCCTAGTATTGAACACTGAAGCTTTCTTT. It codes for CSAPGSLVLNTEAFF. The chain has TRBV20-1 and TRBJ1-1; D not certain. The V end was cut by 6 bases, the J end by 0 bases, with 17 bases between. This CDR3 is built from 15 residues. Per the germline V gene, CDR1 is DFQATT and CDR2 is SNEGSKA (reference sequence).

This clonotype was picked up many times. The V gene is TRBV20-1, the J gene TRBJ2-1, with D possibly matching TRBD2 (5 bases). From germline, CDR1 is DFQATT and CDR2 SNEGSKA (reference sequence). Between the trimmed V and J ends, which lost 0 bases and 3 bases, there was a span of 15 bases. The CDR3 is made up of 16 amino acids. As DNA, the CDR3 is TGCAGTGCTAGAGATGTTGAGGGAGTTAGCTACAATGAGCAGTTCTTC. Translation: CSARDVEGVSYNEQFF.